This TCR beta chain emerged from a study of blood T cell repertoires in COVID-19. Using immunoSEQ multiplex PCR, the repertoire was profiled, and TCRdb retains in-frame clones only, with some absent. The sample yields over 30,000 clones, around 90% seen once. Regarding this clone: This CDR3 is also generated by other DNA sequences in the sample.

The sample taken for sequencing was peripheral blood. This sequence was found in a man aged 65-85 years with active COVID-19.

This CDR3 reads CSASRGSSYNEQFF. The CDR3 nucleotides are TGCAGTGCTAGTCGGGGGAGCTCCTACAATGAGCAGTTCTTC. J is TRBJ2-1 and V is TRBV20-1; a weak D match, TRBD2 (6 bases). The CDR3 is 14 residues long. The V and J ends lost 3 bases and 0 bases respectively, with 9 bases between them. Germline loops: CDR1 DFQATT, CDR2 SNEGSKA (reference sequence).